Below, 21 T cell receptor beta chains from the same sample are listed, as sequenced in a study of blood T cells in healthy people across ages (dated by TCRdb to between 2015 and 2017). Receptor libraries were prepared by 5' RACE. Sequencing instrument: Illumina HiSeq 2500. A second PCR of roughly 7 to 11 cycles was performed with a sample-barcoded 5' primer and a J-beta primer mix. TCRdb took the public reads, trimmed them with fastp at Q25, ran MiXCR for clone calling and kept in-frame beta chains. For every CDR3 protein sequence, its rows merge into one entry that carries the most common genes and DNA. The table for this sample lists around 1,500,000 distinct CDR3 sequences; approximately 30% of them were counted only once. 7.7% of the sample rests with the top ten. The sample taken for sequencing was blood. The receptors stem from a woman in her twenties or thirties in good health.

The rearrangement joins TRBV12-3 or TRBV12-4 to TRBJ2-2, with 8 bases identical to TRBD2. The CDR3 is 16 amino acids. The V gene end was trimmed by 0 bases and the J gene end by 4 bases; junction bases not matched to a gene: 4. The CDR3 reads CASSLARSGGTGELFF. CDR3 nucleotide sequence: TGTGCCAGCAGTTTAGCGCGAAGCGGGGGCACCGGGGAGCTGTTTTTT.

With regard to this clonotype: A read error may be the cause here, since a much bigger clone is one base away. V is TRBV4-3 and J is TRBJ2-3; 10 nucleotides agree with TRBD2. The CDR3 has 17 residues. The germline gives CDR1 LGHNA, CDR2 YSLEER. CDR3 amino acids: CASSQGPAGGSTDTRYF. The DNA for the CDR3 is TGCGCCAGCAGCCAAGGCCCAGCGGGAGGGAGCACAGATACGCGGTATTTT.

V is TRBV20-1 and J is TRBJ2-1; TRBD2 matches at 10 bases. The CDR3 contains 14 residues. V trimming: 5 bases; J trimming: 8 bases; junction bases outside the gene matches: 9. From germline, CDR1 is DFQATT and CDR2 SNEGSKA (reference sequence). The CDR3, as DNA: TGCAGTGCTGGGCCTAGCGGGAGAAGCGATGAGCAGTTCTTC. This codes for CSAGPSGRSDEQFF.

This clonotype was seen many times. This chain uses TRBV15 with TRBJ2-7, with a tentative D call TRBD1 (6 bases). The length of the CDR3 is 14 residues. Germline CDR1 is LNHNV and CDR2 is YYDKDF (reference sequence). Trimming took 1 base from V and 10 from J, leaving 17 bases between them. CDR3 coding DNA: TGTGCCACCAGCAGAGTGAAGGACAGCTCTCTCCAGTACTTC. Its protein is CATSRVKDSSLQYF. Combining the CDR3 with reference TRBV15 and TRBJ2-7 gives the whole variable domain DAMVIQNPRYQVTQFGKPVTLSCSQTLNHNVMYWYQQKSSQAPKLLFHYYDKDFNNEADTPDNFQSRRPNTSFCFLDIRSPGLGDTAMYLCATSRVKDSSLQYFGPGTRLTVT.

This clonotype came up a few times. The V gene is TRBV7-9, the J gene TRBJ2-3; D might be TRBD2 (5 bases). The CDR3 sequence is 16 residues long. V was clipped by 2 bases and J by 0 bases, with 12 bases between them. The germline V gene encodes CDR1 SEHNR and CDR2 FQNEAQ (reference sequence). In DNA, the CDR3 is TGTGCCAGCAGCTTACGTCCAGCGGCTAGCACAGATACGCAGTATTTT. Translated: CASSLRPAASTDTQYF.

This clonotype was counted only a few times. The CDR3 reads CASGPPQKDGYTF. Written as DNA, the CDR3 is TGTGCCAGCGGACCGCCTCAGAAGGATGGCTACACCTTC. This chain uses TRBV28 with TRBJ1-2, with D unresolved. Trimming pared 8 bases from V and 6 bases from J, leaving 16 bases between. The length of the CDR3 is 13 residues. Germline loops: CDR1 MDHEN, CDR2 SYDVKM.

This clonotype has just a few counts. This sequence joins TRBV20-1 and TRBJ2-3; 10 nucleotides line up with TRBD2. J was trimmed by 2 bases and V by 7 bases; bases with no gene match: 3. Germline V gene lookup returns CDR1 DFQATT and CDR2 SNEGSKA (reference sequence). There are 13 residues in the CDR3. As DNA, the CDR3 is TGCAGTGTTGGACTAGCGGACACAGATACGCAGTATTTT. This encodes CSVGLADTDTQYF.

For this clonotype: Since a much larger clone is just one base distant, this may be a read error. The V and J genes are TRBV6-6 and TRBJ2-7; possibly TRBD1 or TRBD2 for D (6 bases each). CDR3 size: 13 residues. Germline V gives CDR1 MNHNY, CDR2 SVGAGI (reference sequence). Trimming took off 6 bases at V and 4 bases at J, with 13 bases between the two ends. DNA for the CDR3: TGTGCCAGCAGGGGCAGGAGGGGGTACGAGCAGTACGTC. Protein: CASRGRRGYEQYV.

This sequence joins TRBV4-1 and TRBJ2-1; D possibly uses TRBD1 or TRBD2 (9 bases each). CDR1 MGHRA and CDR2 YSYEKL come from the germline V gene. V was shortened by 3 bases and J by 2 bases, with 29 bases between the two germline ends. The CDR3 totals 21 residues. The CDR3 DNA follows: TGCGCCAGCAGCCAGGGGGGCAGGACAGGGGATAAGCGGGGGGCCTACAATGAGCAGTTCTTC. This codes for CASSQGGRTGDKRGAYNEQFF.

CDR3 bases: TGTGCCACCAGCAGGGAGCGGGACAGGGACTACGAGCAGTACTTC. It yields the protein CATSRERDRDYEQYF. The J gene is TRBJ2-7, the V gene TRBV15; 9 nucleotides align to TRBD1. The length of the CDR3 is 15 residues. CDR1 LNHNV and CDR2 YYDKDF come from the germline V gene (reference sequence). With V trimmed by 3 bases and J by 3 bases, 6 bases remained unmatched.

The chain carries TRBV7-2 and TRBJ2-5, with 7 bases fitting TRBD2. Germline CDR1 and CDR2: SGHTA and FQGNSA. The CDR3 runs to 15 residues. J gave up 5 bases and V 1 base, and 7 bases lay outside the gene matches. The CDR3 spells CASSLDGGRYETQYF. The DNA of the CDR3 is TGTGCCAGCAGCTTAGATGGCGGGAGATACGAGACCCAGTACTTC. The whole variable domain, remainder taken from reference TRBV7-2 and TRBJ2-5, is GAGVSQSPSNKVTEKGKDVELRCDPISGHTALYWYRQSLGQGLEFLIYFQGNSAPDKSGLPSDRFSAERTGGSVSTLTIQRTQQEDSAVYLCASSLDGGRYETQYFGPGTRLLVL.

Remarks on this clonotype: At one of its ends the junction is not consistent with the germline gene, which may arise from a read error. The gene calls are TRBV28 and TRBJ1-1; TRBD1 agrees at 9 bases. Germline values: CDR1 MDHEN, CDR2 SYDVKM. This CDR3 comprises 15 residues. In DNA, the CDR3 is TGTGCCTGCAGTCCGGCACAGGGGGCGAGCACTGAAGCTTTCTTT. As protein: CACSPAQGASTEAFF.

This clonotype was seen a few times. The chain uses TRBV27 and TRBJ2-4; no firm D call. Germline V gives CDR1 MNHEY, CDR2 SMNVEV (reference sequence). The CDR3 covers 17 residues. The V end was cut by 7 bases, the J end by 9 bases, with 28 bases between. The DNA for the CDR3 is TGTGCCAGCACGTTGAATGAACAATCGGGTCTCGGTGGCATTCAGTACTTC. Protein sequence: CASTLNEQSGLGGIQYF.

The chain combines TRBV9 with TRBJ2-7, with 8 bases aligning to TRBD2. The J call may be wrong; the DNA end is better matched by TRBJ2-5. Germline CDR1 is SGDLS and CDR2 is YYNGEE. This CDR3 is 16 amino acids long. The CDR3 coding sequence is TGTGCCAGCAGCGTAGGCAGCGGGAGTTTAGGAGGGACCCAGTACTTC. This codes for CASSVGSGSLGGTQYF.

The genes are TRBV4-1 and TRBJ1-2, with TRBD1 matching over 8 bases. The length of the CDR3 is 14 residues. The V gene's germline CDR1 is MGHRA and CDR2 YSYEKL. V shed 1 base and J 11 bases; nucleotides not matched to a gene: 9. The CDR3 spells CASSQVGQGAGYTF. The CDR3 region has the DNA TGCGCCAGCAGCCAAGTAGGCCAGGGGGCTGGATACACCTTC.

The chain employs TRBV20-1 and TRBJ2-1; the D is unclear. The CDR3 consists of 15 residues. Per the germline V gene, CDR1 is DFQATT and CDR2 is SNEGSKA (reference sequence). Trimming took 5 bases from V and 3 from J, leaving 17 bases between them. DNA of the CDR3: TGCAGTGCTCCACCGGTGCATGTGGGCTACAATGAGCAGTTCTTC. It translates to CSAPPVHVGYNEQFF.

The chain links TRBV12-5 to TRBJ2-4, with a possible D match to TRBD1 (6 bases). With the DNA end fitting TRBJ2-5 better, the J assignment may be wrong. From germline, CDR1 is LGHNT and CDR2 FRNRAP. The CDR3 is 13 residues long. CDR3 bases: TGTGCTAGTGGCTGGGGGCCCCAAGAGACCCAGTACTTC. Encoded protein: CASGWGPQETQYF.

This clonotype came up a few times. The chain joins TRBV7-2 to TRBJ1-2, with D possibly matching TRBD1 (5 bases). The CDR3 consists of 15 residues. CDR1 SGHTA and CDR2 FQGNSA come from the germline V gene. Trimming pared 1 base from V and 2 bases from J, leaving 11 bases between. In nucleotides, the CDR3 is TGTGCCAGCAGCTTAGACGGGGCAGGGAACTATGGCTACACCTTC. It specifies CASSLDGAGNYGYTF.

V usage is TRBV5-1 and J usage is TRBJ1-1; D is ambiguous. V shed 4 bases and J shed 4 bases, with 11 bases lying between them. CDR1 and CDR2 from the germline V gene are SGHRS and YFSETQ. This CDR3 comprises 13 residues. CDR3 nucleotides: TGCGCCAGCAGCACGCGGGCTCTCACTGAAGCTTTCTTT. Residues: CASSTRALTEAFF.

This clonotype has a count of ten or more. CDR3 residues: CASSLATPGQGTYEQYF. CDR3 in DNA: TGTGCCAGCAGTTTAGCAACGCCGGGACAGGGAACCTACGAGCAGTACTTC. This chain joins TRBV12-3 or TRBV12-4 and TRBJ2-7, with TRBD1 matching over 9 bases. The junction had 8 bases not matched to a gene; V was cut back by 0 bases and J by 2 bases. The CDR3 totals 17 residues.

Ten or more counts support this clonotype. This chain links TRBV7-3 with TRBJ2-1, with 10 bases fitting TRBD2. Unmatched junction bases numbered 2, after V lost 5 bases and J lost 4 bases. Germline values: CDR1 SGHTA, CDR2 FQGTGA. CDR3 size: 14 residues. The chain's CDR3 is CASSPLAGYNEQFF. CDR3 nucleotide sequence: TGTGCCAGCAGCCCACTAGCGGGATACAATGAGCAGTTCTTC.